This TCR beta chain was captured in a study of OX40 agonist ivuxolimab in advanced cancers. Per germline, CDR1 KGHSH and CDR2 LQKENI. V lost 0 bases and J 8 bases, leaving 13 bases between the germline ends. The CDR3 spans 14 residues. Data came from immunoSEQ multiplex PCR; TCRdb stores just in-frame clones and leaves some out. In the table there are over 65,000 clones, roughly 87% of which are singletons. Study-level findings and limits: CD4+ and CD8+ T cells in blood underwent clonal expansion by week 6 at 0.1 to 3.0 mg/kg.

Worth noting for this clone: The antigen is not known.

The sample in question was CD4+ or CD8+ T cells sorted from blood, obtained in a trial of the OX40 agonist ivuxolimab. The chain employs TRBV18 and TRBJ2-5; perhaps D is TRBD1 or TRBD2 (5 bases each). The sequence came from an adult with an advanced solid tumor such as melanoma, head and neck, liver or kidney cancer. CDR3 coding DNA: TGTGCCAGCTCACCACCTCCGGGACCCAGCACCCAGTACTTC. Its translation is CASSPPPGPSTQYF.